This T cell receptor (beta chain) was identified in a study of shared clonotypes between healthy human individuals. The study's findings and limits: Rarefaction showed sorted-subset sequencing was incomplete despite large depth.

The ends were cut back, 4 bases at V and 2 bases at J, with 13 bases in the middle. CDR1 and CDR2 (germline): MGHDK, SYGVNS. CDR3 length: 15 amino acids. At the deep level, the assay was run. Assay used: immunoSEQ multiplex PCR; TCRdb lists only in-frame clones, some missing. The sample carries 1.5 million to 2.5 million clones, roughly 95% recorded once. The naive CD8 population came from CD45RO-negative cells selected for CCR7, without terminally differentiated effector memory CD45RA+ cells. This clone was seen just once. Its matching antigen is unknown. This receptor was obtained from a man aged 18 to 29 in good health. This chain uses TRBV25-1 with TRBJ2-3; tentative D call: TRBD2 (5 bases). What was sequenced was naive CD8+ T cells sorted from blood. The CDR3 DNA follows: TGTGCCAGCAGTGGAAGGACTTCTTACACAGATACGCAGTATTTT. It yields the protein CASSGRTSYTDTQYF.